Given below is one T cell receptor beta chain in context. Data came from immunoSEQ multiplex PCR; TCRdb stores just in-frame clones and leaves some out. The table includes 150,000 to 250,000 clones, roughly 92% detected once. The data originate from a study of blood T cell repertoires in COVID-19. Study-wide background: T cells, B-cell-depleted T cells, or PBMCs supplied cDNA or gDNA.

This CDR3 contains 16 residues. Germline-derived CDR1 and CDR2 are LGHDT and YNNKEL (reference sequence). V dropped 0 bases and J dropped 0; count of bases not matched to a gene: 2. This chain connects TRBV3-1 (or the pseudogene TRBV3-2) to TRBJ2-5; 9 positions agree with TRBD2. The source is a man under 40 with COVID-19, enrolled during active disease. The sample was peripheral blood. The CDR3: CASSQDPSGDQETQYF. The CDR3 nucleotides are TGTGCCAGCAGCCAAGATCCTAGCGGGGACCAAGAGACCCAGTACTTC.